Following are 2 T cell receptor beta chains from one sample sequenced in a study of response to subunit inactivated influenza vaccine. Via MiXCR, TCRdb re-called the RT-PCR reads, giving one row per CDR3 protein. The data show over 650,000 distinct CDR3 sequences, 15% to 20% seen once. The source material was PBMCs from blood, sampled roughly 5 days after vaccination. The receptors were gathered from a man aged 50-59 years who received an inactivated influenza vaccine.

This clonotype has a handful of counts. V and J are TRBV10-2 and TRBJ2-5; D is undetermined. Deletions cut 2 bases from V and 6 bases from J, with 10 bases between. CDR1 is WSHSY, CDR2 SAAADI, per germline. The CDR3 sequence is 13 residues long. The CDR3 region has the DNA TGCGCCAGCAGTGAGCGGCAGTCAAAGACCCAGTACTTC. Residues: CASSERQSKTQYF.

This clonotype turned up a few times. J is TRBJ2-7 and V is TRBV9; D gene unclear. Germline-derived CDR1 and CDR2 are SGDLS and YYNGEE. The CDR3 consists of 15 residues. The ends were cut back, 0 bases at V and 2 bases at J, with 12 bases in the middle. The CDR3 nucleotides are TGTGCCAGCAGCGTAGGAGGCAGCCCAACCTACGAGCAGTACTTC. Translation: CASSVGGSPTYEQYF.